This TCR beta chain comes out of a study of control samples from healthy donors and cancer patients. Here immunoSEQ multiplex PCR was the method, and the copy in TCRdb shows in-frame clones only, minus some. This sample carries 54,000 or so clones, roughly 94% of them seen once, and the ten largest clones take 2.4%. This CDR3 contains 17 residues. V trimming: 0 bases; J trimming: 2 bases; junction bases outside the gene matches: 7. Germline V gene lookup returns CDR1 MNHNS and CDR2 SASEGT. The clonotype originates from a man under 40 in good health. The V and J genes are TRBV6-1 and TRBJ2-7, with 10 bases fitting TRBD2. Material: blood. Here the CDR3 DNA reads TGTGCCAGCAGTGAAGCGAGGACTAGCGGCGACACCTACGAGCAGTACTTC. Translation: CASSEARTSGDTYEQYF.